The clone carrying this TCR beta chain has only a few counts. Germline loops: CDR1 DFQATT, CDR2 SNEGSKA (reference sequence). The CDR3 sequence is 15 residues long. The J segment lost 2 bases and the V segment lost 0 bases, leaving 3 bases of the junction unmatched. In TCRdb, the RT-PCR reads were re-called with MiXCR into one record per CDR3 protein. The sample has about 680,000 distinct CDR3 sequences, 14% seen once. This receptor was identified in a female donor in good health, serving as a healthy control. V is TRBV20-1 and J is TRBJ2-3, with 9 bases matching TRBD2. What was sequenced was memory CD4+ T cells from blood. The CDR3 reads CSARDPSGVTDTQYF. DNA of the CDR3: TGCAGTGCTAGAGACCCTAGCGGGGTCACAGATACGCAGTATTTT.